This T cell receptor beta chain is drawn from a study of blood T cell repertoires in COVID-19. The participants were between roughly 18 and 89 years old and came from 24 US areas. Germline V lookup: CDR1 LGHDT, CDR2 YNNKEL (reference sequence). This CDR3 spans 14 amino acids. V lost 7 bases to trimming and J lost 2 bases, with 13 bases between them. Here immunoSEQ multiplex PCR was the method, and the copy in TCRdb shows in-frame clones only, minus some. The sample contains around 290,000 clones, over 75% of which appear only once. This receptor was identified in a woman aged 25 to 39 who had recovered from COVID-19. The rearrangement joins TRBV3-1 (or the pseudogene TRBV3-2) to TRBJ2-3; D possibly corresponds to TRBD1 (5 bases). Sequencing input: PBMCs or T cells enriched from blood (not recorded which). The DNA of the CDR3 is TGTGCCAGCATGACAGAAATCCACACAGATACGCAGTATTTT. It translates to CASMTEIHTDTQYF.